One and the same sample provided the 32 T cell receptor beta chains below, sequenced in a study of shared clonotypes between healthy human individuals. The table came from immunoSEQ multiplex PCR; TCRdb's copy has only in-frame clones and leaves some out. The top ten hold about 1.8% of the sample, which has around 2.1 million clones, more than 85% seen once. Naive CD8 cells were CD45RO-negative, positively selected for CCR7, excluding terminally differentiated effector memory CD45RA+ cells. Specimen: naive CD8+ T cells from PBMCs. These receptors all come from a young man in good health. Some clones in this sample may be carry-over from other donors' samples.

The CDR3 is CASGGSATNYEQYF. Here the CDR3 DNA reads TGTGCCAGTGGTGGTAGCGCCACCAACTACGAGCAGTACTTC. This chain connects TRBV28 to TRBJ2-7, with D perhaps matching TRBD2 (5 bases). The CDR3 runs 14 residues. The germline V gene has CDR1 MDHEN and CDR2 SYDVKM. Trimming left V 9 bases short and J 3 bases short, with 18 bases between.

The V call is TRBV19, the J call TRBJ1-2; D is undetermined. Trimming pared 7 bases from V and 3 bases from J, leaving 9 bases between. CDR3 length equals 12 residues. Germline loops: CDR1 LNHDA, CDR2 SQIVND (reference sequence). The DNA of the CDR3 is TGTGCCAGTATCGGCAGCCACTATGGCTACACCTTC. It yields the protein CASIGSHYGYTF.

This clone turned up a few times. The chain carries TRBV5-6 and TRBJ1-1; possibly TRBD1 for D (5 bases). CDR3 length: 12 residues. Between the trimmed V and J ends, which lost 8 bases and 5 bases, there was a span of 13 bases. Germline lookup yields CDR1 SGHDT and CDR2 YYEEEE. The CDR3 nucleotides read TGTGCCAGTGGGACGTCGGCAACTGAAGCTTTCTTT. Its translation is CASGTSATEAFF.

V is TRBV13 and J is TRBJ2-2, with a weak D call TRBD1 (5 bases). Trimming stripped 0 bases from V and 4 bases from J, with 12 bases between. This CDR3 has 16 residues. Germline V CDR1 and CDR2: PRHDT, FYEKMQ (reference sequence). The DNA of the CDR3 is TGTGCCAGCAGCTTAGGCCAGGGCTCATCCACCGGGGAGCTGTTTTTT. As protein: CASSLGQGSSTGELFF. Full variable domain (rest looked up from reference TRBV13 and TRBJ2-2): AAGVIQSPRHLIKEKRETATLKCYPIPRHDTVYWYQQGPGQDPQFLISFYEKMQSDKGSIPDRFSAQQFSDYHSELNMSSLELGDSALYFCASSLGQGSSTGELFFGEGSRLTVL.

CDR3 region: CSVLPGQSYEQYF. Written as DNA, the CDR3 is TGCAGCGTCTTGCCGGGACAGTCCTACGAGCAGTACTTC. The V and J genes are TRBV29-1 and TRBJ2-7; 7 positions agree with TRBD1. CDR1 SQVTM and CDR2 ANQGSEA come from the germline V gene. CDR3 size: 13 residues. V lost 6 bases, J lost 1 base, and 6 bases stayed unmatched.

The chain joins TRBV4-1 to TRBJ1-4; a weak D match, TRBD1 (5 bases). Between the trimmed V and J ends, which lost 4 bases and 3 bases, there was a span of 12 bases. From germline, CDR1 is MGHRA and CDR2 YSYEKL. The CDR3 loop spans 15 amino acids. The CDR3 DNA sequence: TGCGCCAGCAGCCCGGGGACGGGTTCTAATGAAAAACTGTTTTTT. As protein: CASSPGTGSNEKLFF.

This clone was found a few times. CDR3 coding DNA: TGTGCCAGCAGCCCCAGGACAGGGAGGGTCGGCTACACCTTC. This translates into CASSPRTGRVGYTF. The chain carries TRBV14 and TRBJ1-2; 8 bases map to TRBD1. The V gene's germline CDR1 is SGHDN and CDR2 FVKESK. This CDR3 contains 14 residues. The ends lost 4 bases at V and 8 bases at J; junction bases unmatched: 9.

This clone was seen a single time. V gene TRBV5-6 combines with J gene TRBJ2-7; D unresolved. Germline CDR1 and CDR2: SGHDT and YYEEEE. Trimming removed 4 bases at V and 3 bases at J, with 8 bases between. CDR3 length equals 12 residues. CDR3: CASSAFRYEQYF. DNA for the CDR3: TGTGCCAGCAGCGCCTTCCGCTACGAGCAGTACTTC.

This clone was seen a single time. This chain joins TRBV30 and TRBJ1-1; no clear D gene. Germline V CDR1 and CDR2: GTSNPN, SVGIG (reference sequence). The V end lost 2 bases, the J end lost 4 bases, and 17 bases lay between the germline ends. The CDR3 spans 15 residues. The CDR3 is CAWSIGPGLGTEAFF. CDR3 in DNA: TGTGCCTGGAGTATTGGGCCGGGGTTGGGCACTGAAGCTTTCTTT.

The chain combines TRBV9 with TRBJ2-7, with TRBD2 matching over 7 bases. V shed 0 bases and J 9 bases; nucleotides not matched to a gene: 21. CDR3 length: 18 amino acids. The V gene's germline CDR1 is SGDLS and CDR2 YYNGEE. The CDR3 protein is CASSVAALGQREGSGQYF. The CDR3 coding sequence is TGTGCCAGCAGCGTAGCGGCGTTGGGGCAGCGGGAAGGATCAGGGCAGTACTTC.

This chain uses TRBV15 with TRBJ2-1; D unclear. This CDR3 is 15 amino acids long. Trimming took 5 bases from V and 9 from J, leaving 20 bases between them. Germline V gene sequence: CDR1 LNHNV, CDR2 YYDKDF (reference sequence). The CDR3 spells CATSERLIVFGEQFF. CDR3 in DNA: TGTGCCACCAGCGAGAGATTGATAGTGTTCGGTGAGCAGTTCTTC.

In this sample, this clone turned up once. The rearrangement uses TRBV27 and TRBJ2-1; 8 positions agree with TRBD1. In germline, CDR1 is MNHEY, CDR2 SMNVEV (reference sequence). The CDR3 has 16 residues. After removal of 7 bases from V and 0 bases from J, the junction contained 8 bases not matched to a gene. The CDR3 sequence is CASKKGTGGSYNEQFF. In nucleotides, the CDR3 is TGTGCCAGCAAAAAAGGAACAGGGGGCTCCTACAATGAGCAGTTCTTC.

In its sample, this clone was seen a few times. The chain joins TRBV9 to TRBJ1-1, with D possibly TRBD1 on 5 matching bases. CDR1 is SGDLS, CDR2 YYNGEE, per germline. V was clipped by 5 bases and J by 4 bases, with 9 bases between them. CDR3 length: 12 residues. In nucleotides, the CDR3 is TGTGCCAGCAGGGGGGGTACCACTGAAGCTTTCTTT. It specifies CASRGGTTEAFF.

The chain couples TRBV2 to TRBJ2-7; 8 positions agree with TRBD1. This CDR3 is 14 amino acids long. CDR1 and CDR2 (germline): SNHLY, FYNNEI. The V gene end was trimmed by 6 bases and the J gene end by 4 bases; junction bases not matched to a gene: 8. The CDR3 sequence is CASRDRGVWYEQYF. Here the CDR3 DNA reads TGTGCCAGCAGAGACAGGGGAGTTTGGTACGAGCAGTACTTC.

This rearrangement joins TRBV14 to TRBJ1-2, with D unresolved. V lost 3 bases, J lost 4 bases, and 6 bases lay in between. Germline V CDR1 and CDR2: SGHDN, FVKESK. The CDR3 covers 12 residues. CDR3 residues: CASSHGVYGYTF. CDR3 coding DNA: TGTGCCAGCAGCCACGGGGTCTATGGCTACACCTTC.

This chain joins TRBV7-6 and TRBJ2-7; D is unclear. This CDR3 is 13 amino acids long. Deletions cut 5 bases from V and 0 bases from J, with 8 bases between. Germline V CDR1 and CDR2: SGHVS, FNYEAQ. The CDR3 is CASSDTSSYEQYF. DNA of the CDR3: TGTGCCAGCAGCGATACGAGCTCCTACGAGCAGTACTTC.

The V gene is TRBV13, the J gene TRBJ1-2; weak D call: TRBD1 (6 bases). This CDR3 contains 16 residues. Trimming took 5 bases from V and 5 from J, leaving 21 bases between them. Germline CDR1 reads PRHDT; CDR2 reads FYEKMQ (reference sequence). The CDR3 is CASSQGGGRPGYGYTF. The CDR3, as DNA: TGTGCCAGCAGCCAAGGGGGTGGCAGGCCTGGGTATGGCTACACCTTC.

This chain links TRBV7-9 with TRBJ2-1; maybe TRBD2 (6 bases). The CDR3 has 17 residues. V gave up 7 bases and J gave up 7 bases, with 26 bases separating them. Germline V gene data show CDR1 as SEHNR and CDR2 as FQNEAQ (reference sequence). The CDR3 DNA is TGTGCCAGCAACGACCAAACTGGAGGGCCCGGTTGGAATGAGCAGTTCTTC. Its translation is CASNDQTGGPGWNEQFF.

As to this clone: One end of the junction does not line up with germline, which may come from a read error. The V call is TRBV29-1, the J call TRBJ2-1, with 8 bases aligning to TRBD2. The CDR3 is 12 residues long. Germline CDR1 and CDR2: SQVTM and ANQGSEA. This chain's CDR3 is CSAVAGLLRVLF. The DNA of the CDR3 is TGCAGCGCTGTAGCGGGACTGCTTCGAGTCCTCTTC.

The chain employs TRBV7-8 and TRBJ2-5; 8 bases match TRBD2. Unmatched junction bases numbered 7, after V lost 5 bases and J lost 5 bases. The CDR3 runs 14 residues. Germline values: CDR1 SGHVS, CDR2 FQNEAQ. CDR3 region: CASSRSGSQETQYF. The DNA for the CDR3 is TGTGCCAGCAGCAGAAGCGGGAGTCAGGAGACCCAGTACTTC.

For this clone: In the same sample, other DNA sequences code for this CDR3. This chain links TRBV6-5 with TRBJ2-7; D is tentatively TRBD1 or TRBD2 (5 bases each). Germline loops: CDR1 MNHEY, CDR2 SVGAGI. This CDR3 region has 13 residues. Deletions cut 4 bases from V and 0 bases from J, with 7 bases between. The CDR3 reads CASSSGTSYEQYF. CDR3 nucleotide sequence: TGTGCCAGCAGTTCCGGGACCTCCTACGAGCAGTACTTC.

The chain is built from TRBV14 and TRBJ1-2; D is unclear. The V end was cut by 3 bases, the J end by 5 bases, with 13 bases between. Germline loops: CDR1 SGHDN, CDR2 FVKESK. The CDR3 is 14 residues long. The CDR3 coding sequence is TGTGCCAGCAGCCAGCTTAACATGGGGTATGGCTACACCTTC. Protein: CASSQLNMGYGYTF.

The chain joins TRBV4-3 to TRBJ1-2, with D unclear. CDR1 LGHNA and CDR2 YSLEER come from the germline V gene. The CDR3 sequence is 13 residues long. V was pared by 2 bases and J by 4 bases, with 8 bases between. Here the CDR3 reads CASSQTASYGYTF. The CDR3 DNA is TGCGCCAGCAGCCAAACGGCCTCCTATGGCTACACCTTC.

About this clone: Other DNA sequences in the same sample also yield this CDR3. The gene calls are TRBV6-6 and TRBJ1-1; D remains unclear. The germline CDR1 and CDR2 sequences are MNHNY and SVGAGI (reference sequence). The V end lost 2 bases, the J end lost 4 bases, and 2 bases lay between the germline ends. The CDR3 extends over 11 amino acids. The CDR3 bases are TGTGCCAGCAGTTACCCCACTGAAGCTTTCTTT. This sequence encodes CASSYPTEAFF.

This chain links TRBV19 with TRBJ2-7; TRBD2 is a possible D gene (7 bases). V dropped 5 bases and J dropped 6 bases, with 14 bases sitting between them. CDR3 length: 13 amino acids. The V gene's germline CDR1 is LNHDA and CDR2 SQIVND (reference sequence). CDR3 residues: CASSLSRGAEQYF. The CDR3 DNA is TGTGCCAGTAGTCTTTCACGGGGGGCCGAGCAGTACTTC.

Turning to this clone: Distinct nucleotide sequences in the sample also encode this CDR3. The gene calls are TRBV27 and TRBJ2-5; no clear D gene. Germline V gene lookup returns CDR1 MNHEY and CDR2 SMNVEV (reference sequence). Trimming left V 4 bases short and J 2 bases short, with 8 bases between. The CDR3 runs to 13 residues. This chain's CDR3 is CASSSPLQETQYF. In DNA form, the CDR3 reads TGTGCCAGCAGTTCCCCCCTGCAAGAGACCCAGTACTTC.

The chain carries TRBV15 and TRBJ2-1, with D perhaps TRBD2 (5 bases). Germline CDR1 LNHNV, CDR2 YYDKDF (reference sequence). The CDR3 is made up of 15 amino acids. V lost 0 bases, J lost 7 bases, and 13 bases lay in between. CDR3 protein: CATSRDRASSNEQFF. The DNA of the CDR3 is TGTGCCACCAGCAGAGATCGGGCTAGCTCGAATGAGCAGTTCTTC.

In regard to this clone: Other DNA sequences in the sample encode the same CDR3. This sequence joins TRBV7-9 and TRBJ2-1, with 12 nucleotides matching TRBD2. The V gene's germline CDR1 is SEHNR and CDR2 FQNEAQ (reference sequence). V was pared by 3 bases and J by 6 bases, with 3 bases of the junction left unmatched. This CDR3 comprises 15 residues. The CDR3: CASSFGTSGSNEQFF. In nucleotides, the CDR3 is TGTGCCAGCAGCTTCGGGACTAGCGGGTCCAATGAGCAGTTCTTC.

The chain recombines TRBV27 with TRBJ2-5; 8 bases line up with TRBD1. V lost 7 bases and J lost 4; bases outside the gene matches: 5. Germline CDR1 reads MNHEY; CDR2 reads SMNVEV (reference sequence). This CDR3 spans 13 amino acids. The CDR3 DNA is TGTGCCAGCAAACCACAGGGGGGAGAGACCCAGTACTTC. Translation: CASKPQGGETQYF.

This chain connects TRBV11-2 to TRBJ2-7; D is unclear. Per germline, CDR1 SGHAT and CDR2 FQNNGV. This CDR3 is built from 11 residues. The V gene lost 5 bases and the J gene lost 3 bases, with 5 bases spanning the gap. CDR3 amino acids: CASSQFYEQYF. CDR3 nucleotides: TGTGCCAGCAGCCAATTCTACGAGCAGTACTTC.

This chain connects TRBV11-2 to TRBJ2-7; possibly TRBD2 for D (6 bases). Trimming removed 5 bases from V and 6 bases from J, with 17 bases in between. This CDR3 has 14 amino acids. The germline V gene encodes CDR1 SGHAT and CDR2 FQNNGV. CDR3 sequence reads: CASSLWRGTPEQYF. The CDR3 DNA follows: TGTGCCAGCAGCCTTTGGCGGGGCACCCCCGAGCAGTACTTC.

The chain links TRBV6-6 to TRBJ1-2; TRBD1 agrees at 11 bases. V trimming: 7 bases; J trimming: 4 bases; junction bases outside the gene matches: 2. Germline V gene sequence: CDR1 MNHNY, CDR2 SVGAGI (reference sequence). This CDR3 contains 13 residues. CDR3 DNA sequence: TGTGCCAGCACTGGACAGGGGGCCTATGGCTACACCTTC. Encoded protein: CASTGQGAYGYTF.